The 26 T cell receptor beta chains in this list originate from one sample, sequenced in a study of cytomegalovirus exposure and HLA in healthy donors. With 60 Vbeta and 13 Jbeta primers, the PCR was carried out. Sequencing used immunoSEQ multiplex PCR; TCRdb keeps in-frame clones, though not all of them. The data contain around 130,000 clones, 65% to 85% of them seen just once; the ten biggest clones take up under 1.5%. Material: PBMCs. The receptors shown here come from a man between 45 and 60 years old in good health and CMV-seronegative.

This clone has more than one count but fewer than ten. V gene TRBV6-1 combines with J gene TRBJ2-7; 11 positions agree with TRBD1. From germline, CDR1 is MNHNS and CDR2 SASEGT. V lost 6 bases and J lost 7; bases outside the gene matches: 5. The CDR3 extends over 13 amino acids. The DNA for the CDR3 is TGTGCCAGCAGCGGGACAGGGGGGTGGGAGCAGTACTTC. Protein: CASSGTGGWEQYF.

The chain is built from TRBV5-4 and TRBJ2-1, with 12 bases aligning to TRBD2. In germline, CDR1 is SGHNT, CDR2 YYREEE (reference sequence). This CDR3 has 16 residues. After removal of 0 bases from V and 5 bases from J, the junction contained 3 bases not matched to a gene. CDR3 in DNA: TGTGCCAGCAGCTTGGGACTAGCGGGAGCTGACAATGAGCAGTTCTTC. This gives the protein CASSLGLAGADNEQFF. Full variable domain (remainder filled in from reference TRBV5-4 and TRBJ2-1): ETGVTQSPTHLIKTRGQQVTLRCSSQSGHNTVSWYQQALGQGPQFIFQYYREEENGRGNFPPRFSGLQFPNYSSELNVNALELDDSALYLCASSLGLAGADNEQFFGPGTRLTVL.

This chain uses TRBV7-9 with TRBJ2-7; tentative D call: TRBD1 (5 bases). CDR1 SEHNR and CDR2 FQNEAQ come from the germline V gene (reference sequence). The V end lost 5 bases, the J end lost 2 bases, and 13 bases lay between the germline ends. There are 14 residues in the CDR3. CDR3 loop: CASSLGQGAYEQYF. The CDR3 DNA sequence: TGTGCCAGCAGCCTGGGGCAGGGTGCCTACGAGCAGTACTTC. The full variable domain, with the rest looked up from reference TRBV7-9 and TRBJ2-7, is DTGVSQNPRHKITKRGQNVTFRCDPISEHNRLYWYRQTLGQGPEFLTYFQNEAQLEKSRLLSDRFSAERPKGSFSTLEIQRTEQGDSAMYLCASSLGQGAYEQYFGPGTRLTVT.

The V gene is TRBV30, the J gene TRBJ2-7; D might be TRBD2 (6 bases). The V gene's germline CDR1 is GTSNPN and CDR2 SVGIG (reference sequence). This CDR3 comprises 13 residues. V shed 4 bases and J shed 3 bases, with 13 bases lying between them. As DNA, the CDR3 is TGTGCCTGGAATCACCCGGGGGACTACGAGCAGTACTTC. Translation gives CAWNHPGDYEQYF. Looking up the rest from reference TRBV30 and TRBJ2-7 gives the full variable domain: SQTIHQWPATLVQPVGSPLSLECTVEGTSNPNLYWYRQAAGRGLQLLFYSVGIGQISSEVPQNLSASRPQDRQFILSSKKLLLSDSGFYLCAWNHPGDYEQYFGPGTRLTVT.

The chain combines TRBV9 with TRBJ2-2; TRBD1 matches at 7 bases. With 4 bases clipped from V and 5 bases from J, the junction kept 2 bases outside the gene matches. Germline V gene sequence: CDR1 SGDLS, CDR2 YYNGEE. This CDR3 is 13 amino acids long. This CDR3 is CASSPRGTGELFF. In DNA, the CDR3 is TGTGCCAGCAGCCCCAGGGGGACCGGGGAGCTGTTTTTT.

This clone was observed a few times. The DNA of the CDR3 is TGTGCCAGCAGCTTAGCGGGAGGGGGACCCTACGAGCAGTACTTC. Encoded protein: CASSLAGGGPYEQYF. The chain carries TRBV11-2 and TRBJ2-7, with 8 bases aligning to TRBD2. CDR3 length: 15 amino acids. V was clipped by 1 base and J by 2 bases; unmatched bases: 4. Germline V gene data show CDR1 as SGHAT and CDR2 as FQNNGV.

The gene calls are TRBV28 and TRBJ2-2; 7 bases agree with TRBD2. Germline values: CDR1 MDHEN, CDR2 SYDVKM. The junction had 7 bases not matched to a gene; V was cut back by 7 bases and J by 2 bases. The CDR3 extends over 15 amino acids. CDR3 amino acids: CASTRAGINTGELFF. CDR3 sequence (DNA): TGTGCCAGCACGAGAGCGGGGATAAACACCGGGGAGCTGTTTTTT.

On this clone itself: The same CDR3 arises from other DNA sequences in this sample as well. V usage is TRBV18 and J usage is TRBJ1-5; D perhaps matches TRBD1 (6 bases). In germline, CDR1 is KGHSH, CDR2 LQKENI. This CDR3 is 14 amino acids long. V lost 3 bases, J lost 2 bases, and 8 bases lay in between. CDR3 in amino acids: CASSPSGGNQPQHF. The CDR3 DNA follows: TGTGCCAGCTCACCTTCAGGGGGCAATCAGCCCCAGCATTTT. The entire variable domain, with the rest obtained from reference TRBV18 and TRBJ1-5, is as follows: NAGVMQNPRHLVRRRGQEARLRCSPMKGHSHVYWYRQLPEEGLKFMVYLQKENIIDESGMPKERFSAEFPKEGPSILRIQQVVRGDSAAYFCASSPSGGNQPQHFGDGTRLSIL.

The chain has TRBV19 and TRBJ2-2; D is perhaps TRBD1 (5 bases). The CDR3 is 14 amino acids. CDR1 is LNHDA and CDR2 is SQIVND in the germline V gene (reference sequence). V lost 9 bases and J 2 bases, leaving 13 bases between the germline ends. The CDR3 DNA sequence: TGTGCCAGCCTCCAGGGCGCTAACACCGGGGAGCTGTTTTTT. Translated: CASLQGANTGELFF.

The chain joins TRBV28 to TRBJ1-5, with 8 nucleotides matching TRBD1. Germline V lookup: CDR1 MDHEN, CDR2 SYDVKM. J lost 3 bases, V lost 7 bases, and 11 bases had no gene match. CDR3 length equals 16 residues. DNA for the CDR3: TGTGCCAGCACCTCAGGCAACAGGGGGTTCAATCAGCCCCAGCATTTT. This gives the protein CASTSGNRGFNQPQHF.

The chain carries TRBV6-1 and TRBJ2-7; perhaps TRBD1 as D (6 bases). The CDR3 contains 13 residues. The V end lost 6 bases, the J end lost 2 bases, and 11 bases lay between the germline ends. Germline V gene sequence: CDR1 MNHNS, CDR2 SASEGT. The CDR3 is CASRLDSTYEQYF. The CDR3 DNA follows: TGTGCCAGCAGGCTGGACAGCACCTACGAGCAGTACTTC.

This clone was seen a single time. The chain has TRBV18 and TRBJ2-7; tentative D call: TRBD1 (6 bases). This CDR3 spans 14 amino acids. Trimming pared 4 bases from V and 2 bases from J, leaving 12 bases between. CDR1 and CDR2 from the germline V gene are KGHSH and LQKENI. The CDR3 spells CASSLGEGAYEQYF. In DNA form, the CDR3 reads TGTGCCAGCTCACTGGGCGAGGGGGCCTACGAGCAGTACTTC.

CDR3 residues: CASSSTSGTVYEQYF. DNA of the CDR3: TGTGCCAGCAGTTCGACTAGCGGGACAGTCTACGAGCAGTACTTC. This chain uses TRBV6-5 with TRBJ2-7, with TRBD2 matching over 11 bases. The CDR3 length is 15 residues. In germline, CDR1 is MNHEY, CDR2 SVGAGI. V was pared by 4 bases and J by 3 bases, with 5 bases of the junction left unmatched.

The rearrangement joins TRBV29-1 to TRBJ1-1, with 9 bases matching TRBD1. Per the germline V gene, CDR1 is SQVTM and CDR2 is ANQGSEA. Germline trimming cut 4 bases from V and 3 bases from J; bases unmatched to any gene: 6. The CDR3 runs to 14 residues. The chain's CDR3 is CSVGAQGAYTEAFF. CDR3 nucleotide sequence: TGCAGCGTTGGTGCACAGGGGGCATACACTGAAGCTTTCTTT.

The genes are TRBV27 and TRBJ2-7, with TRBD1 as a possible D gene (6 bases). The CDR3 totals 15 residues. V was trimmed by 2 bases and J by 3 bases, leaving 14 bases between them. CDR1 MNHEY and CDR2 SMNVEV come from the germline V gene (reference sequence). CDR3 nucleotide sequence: TGTGCCAGCAGTTTAATGCCAGGGGAAGGCTACGAGCAGTACTTC. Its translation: CASSLMPGEGYEQYF.

CDR3 bases: TGTGCCAGCAGCCCCACCTCAGTCTCCTACAATGAGCAGTTCTTC. This translates into CASSPTSVSYNEQFF. The chain carries TRBV7-2 and TRBJ2-1; D is ambiguous. The CDR3 sequence is 15 residues long. Germline CDR1 reads SGHTA; CDR2 reads FQGNSA. The germline V and J ends were trimmed by 5 bases and 0 bases, with 11 bases remaining between them.

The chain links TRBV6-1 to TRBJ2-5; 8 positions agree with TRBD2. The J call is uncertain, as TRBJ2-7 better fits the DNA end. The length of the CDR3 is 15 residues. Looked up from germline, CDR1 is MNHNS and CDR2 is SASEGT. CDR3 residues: CASSENSGSPYEQYF. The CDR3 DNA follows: TGTGCCAGCAGTGAAAACAGCGGGAGTCCCTACGAGCAGTACTTC.

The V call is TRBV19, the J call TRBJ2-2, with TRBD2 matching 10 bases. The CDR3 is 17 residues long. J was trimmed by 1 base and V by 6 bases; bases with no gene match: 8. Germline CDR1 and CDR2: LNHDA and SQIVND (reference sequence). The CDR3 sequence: CASREREGLKNTGELFF. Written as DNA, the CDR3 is TGTGCCAGTAGGGAGCGGGAGGGCCTCAAGAACACCGGGGAGCTGTTTTTT.

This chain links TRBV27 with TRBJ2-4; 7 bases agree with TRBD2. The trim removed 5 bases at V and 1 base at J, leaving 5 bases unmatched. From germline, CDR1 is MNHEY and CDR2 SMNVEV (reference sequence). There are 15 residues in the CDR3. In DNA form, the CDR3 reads TGTGCCAGCAGTGGGGCGGGAGACGCCAAAAACATTCAGTACTTC. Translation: CASSGAGDAKNIQYF.

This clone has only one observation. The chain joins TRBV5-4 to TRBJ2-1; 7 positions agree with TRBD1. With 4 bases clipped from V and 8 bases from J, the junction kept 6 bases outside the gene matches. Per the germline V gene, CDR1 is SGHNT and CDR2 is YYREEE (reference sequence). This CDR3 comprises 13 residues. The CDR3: CASSVRDSDEQFF. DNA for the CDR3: TGTGCCAGCAGCGTCCGGGACAGCGATGAGCAGTTCTTC.

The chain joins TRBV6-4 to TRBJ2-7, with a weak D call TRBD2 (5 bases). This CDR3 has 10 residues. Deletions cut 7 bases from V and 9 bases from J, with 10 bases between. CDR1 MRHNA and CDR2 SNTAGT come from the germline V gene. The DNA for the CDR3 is TGTGCCAGCAAAACTAGAAGGCAGTACTTC. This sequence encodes CASKTRRQYF.

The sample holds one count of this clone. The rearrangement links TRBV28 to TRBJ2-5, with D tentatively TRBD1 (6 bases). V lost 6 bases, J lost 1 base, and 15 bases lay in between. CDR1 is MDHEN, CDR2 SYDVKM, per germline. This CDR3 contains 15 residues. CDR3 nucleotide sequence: TGTGCCAGCAGCCTATCTGGACAGTTCCAAGAGACCCAGTACTTC. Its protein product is CASSLSGQFQETQYF.

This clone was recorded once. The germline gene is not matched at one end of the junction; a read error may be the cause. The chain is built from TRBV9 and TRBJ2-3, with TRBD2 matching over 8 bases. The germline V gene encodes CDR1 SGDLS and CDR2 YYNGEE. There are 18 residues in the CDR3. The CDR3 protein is CAGSRAGLAGSSTDTQYF. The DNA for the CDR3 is TGTGCCGGCAGCCGCGCCGGACTAGCAGGCTCTAGCACAGATACGCAGTATTTT.

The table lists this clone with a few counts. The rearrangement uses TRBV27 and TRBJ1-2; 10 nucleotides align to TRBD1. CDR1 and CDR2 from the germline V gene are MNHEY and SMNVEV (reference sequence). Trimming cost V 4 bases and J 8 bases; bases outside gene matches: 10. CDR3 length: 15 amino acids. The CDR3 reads CASSSPGTGVSGYTF. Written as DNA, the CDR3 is TGTGCCAGCAGTTCCCCCGGGACAGGGGTAAGCGGCTACACCTTC.

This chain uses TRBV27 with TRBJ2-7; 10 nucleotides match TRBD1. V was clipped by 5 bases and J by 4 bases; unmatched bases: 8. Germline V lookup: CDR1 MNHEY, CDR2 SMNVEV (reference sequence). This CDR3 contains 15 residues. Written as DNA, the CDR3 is TGTGCCAGCAGTGCCGGGACAGGGGACGTGTACGAGCAGTACTTC. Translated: CASSAGTGDVYEQYF.

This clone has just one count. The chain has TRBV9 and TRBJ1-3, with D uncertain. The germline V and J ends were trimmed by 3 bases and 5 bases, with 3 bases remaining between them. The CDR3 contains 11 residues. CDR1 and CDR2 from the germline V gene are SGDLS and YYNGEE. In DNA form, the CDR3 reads TGTGCCAGCAGCGATAGAAACACCATATATTTT. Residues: CASSDRNTIYF.